Shown below are 27 T cell receptor beta chains from a single sample sequenced in a study of OX40 agonist ivuxolimab in advanced cancers. The protocol was immunoSEQ multiplex PCR, while the TCRdb copy is restricted to in-frame clones and leaves out a portion. The sample lists more than 65,000 clones, 80% to 90% occurring once. The sequences come from CD4+ or CD8+ T cells sorted from blood, collected in a trial of the OX40 agonist ivuxolimab. Receptors were obtained from an adult with an advanced solid tumor such as melanoma, head and neck, liver or kidney cancer.

This clone came up once. The chain links TRBV6-6 to TRBJ1-2; 10 bases agree with TRBD1. Losses at the gene ends were 3 bases for V and 8 bases for J; bases not matched to a gene: 3. This CDR3 contains 13 residues. Germline values: CDR1 MNHNY, CDR2 SVGAGI (reference sequence). The CDR3 region has the DNA TGTGCCAGCAGTTATGACAGGGGGCGGGGCTACACCTTC. It codes for CASSYDRGRGYTF.

This CDR3 reads CASSPGDYEQFF. Written as DNA, the CDR3 is TGTGCCAGCAGCCCCGGGGACTATGAGCAGTTCTTC. This chain links TRBV6-6 with TRBJ2-1; TRBD2 might be the D (6 bases). Trimming left V 6 bases short and J 8 bases short, with 11 bases between. Looked up from germline, CDR1 is MNHNY and CDR2 is SVGAGI (reference sequence). This CDR3 spans 12 amino acids.

This clone was detected only once. This chain links TRBV19 with TRBJ2-2, with D hard to call. Germline V gene data show CDR1 as LNHDA and CDR2 as SQIVND (reference sequence). V lost 3 bases to trimming and J lost 7 bases, with 15 bases between them. This CDR3 spans 15 amino acids. The CDR3 here is CASSMDDGKGGELFF. CDR3 bases: TGTGCCAGTAGTATGGACGATGGGAAGGGCGGGGAGCTGTTTTTT.

The chain joins TRBV9 to TRBJ1-1; maybe TRBD1 (5 bases). This CDR3 is 14 amino acids long. V lost 3 bases and J lost 3, with 12 bases in between. In germline, CDR1 is SGDLS, CDR2 YYNGEE. CDR3 DNA: TGTGCCAGCAGCGCTGACAGTGCTTACACTGAAGCTTTCTTT. It encodes CASSADSAYTEAFF.

The rearrangement links TRBV7-9 to TRBJ2-3, with D possibly matching TRBD2 (5 bases). This CDR3 has 11 amino acids. V lost 5 bases and J lost 9, with 9 bases in between. Germline CDR1 and CDR2: SEHNR and FQNEAQ (reference sequence). CDR3: CASSPPGTQYF. The DNA of the CDR3 is TGTGCCAGCAGCCCACCGGGGACGCAGTATTTT.

This sequence joins TRBV7-2 and TRBJ2-2, with TRBD1 identical over 8 bases. The CDR3 extends over 15 amino acids. The J segment lost 7 bases and the V segment lost 5 bases, leaving 9 bases of the junction unmatched. Germline CDR1 and CDR2: SGHTA and FQGNSA. Here the CDR3 DNA reads TGTGCCAGCAGCCTCTGGACAGGGAATGTCGGGGAGCTGTTTTTT. This encodes CASSLWTGNVGELFF.

The chain carries TRBV21-1 and TRBJ2-7; TRBD1 reflects the table's D call only, with no check against the DNA. TRBV21-1 is flagged as a pseudogene. CDR3 size: 16 residues. The chain's CDR3 is CASSKYGHQYSYEQYF. DNA for the CDR3: TGTGCCAGCAGCAAATATGGGCACCAATACAGCTACGAGCAGTACTTC.

The gene calls are TRBV2 and TRBJ1-5, with 10 bases matching TRBD1. V lost 7 bases to trimming and J lost 6 bases; unmatched junction nucleotides: 15. The CDR3 runs to 17 residues. CDR1 is SNHLY and CDR2 is FYNNEI in the germline V gene. Written as DNA, the CDR3 is TGTGCCAGCAAGTTGGATACGGGGACAGGGGCCGGTCAGCCCCAGCATTTT. Translating it yields CASKLDTGTGAGQPQHF.

The rearrangement links TRBV10-3 to TRBJ2-5; TRBD1 might be the D (6 bases). TRBJ2-7 explains the end of the DNA better; the J call may be wrong. The germline CDR1 and CDR2 sequences are ENHRY and SYGVKD. CDR3 size: 14 residues. The CDR3 nucleotides read TGTGCCATCAGGGAAGTAGGGGGCTCCTACGAGCAGTACTTC. It specifies CAIREVGGSYEQYF.

The J gene is TRBJ2-3, the V gene TRBV7-9, with TRBD2 identical over 9 bases. The CDR3 runs to 16 residues. Per the germline V gene, CDR1 is SEHNR and CDR2 is FQNEAQ (reference sequence). The V gene end was trimmed by 5 bases and the J gene end by 0 bases; junction bases not matched to a gene: 6. As DNA, the CDR3 is TGTGCCAGCAGCACCCGACTAGCGGAAAGCACAGATACGCAGTATTTT. Translating gives CASSTRLAESTDTQYF.

This chain uses TRBV11-2 with TRBJ1-1; 9 bases line up with TRBD1. The CDR3 totals 14 residues. V shed 4 bases and J 6 bases; nucleotides not matched to a gene: 6. In germline, CDR1 is SGHAT, CDR2 FQNNGV. CDR3 coding DNA: TGTGCCAGCAGCTCACCACGGGACAGGGCTGAAGCTTTCTTT. This sequence encodes CASSSPRDRAEAFF.

The J gene is TRBJ2-5, the V gene TRBV19; 7 bases are shared with TRBD1. The J call may be faulty, since TRBJ2-7 better matches the DNA end. CDR3 length: 14 residues. Germline V gene sequence: CDR1 LNHDA, CDR2 SQIVND (reference sequence). CDR3 protein: CASSMTGFAYEQYF. CDR3 bases: TGTGCCAGTAGTATGACAGGGTTCGCCTACGAGCAGTACTTC.

This rearrangement joins TRBV5-1 to TRBJ2-3; no reliable D call. The V gene lost 7 bases and the J gene lost 6 bases, with 21 bases spanning the gap. Germline CDR1 is SGHRS and CDR2 is YFSETQ. This CDR3 is built from 15 residues. The CDR3 region has the DNA TGCGCCAGCCTTCAAGGTAACCCTTCTTCGGATACGCAGTATTTT. The encoded protein is CASLQGNPSSDTQYF.

This chain connects TRBV5-1 to TRBJ2-3; the D is unclear. Germline lookup yields CDR1 SGHRS and CDR2 YFSETQ. The CDR3 runs 14 residues. The V gene lost 6 bases and the J gene lost 3 bases, with 14 bases spanning the gap. The CDR3 loop reads CASKERGETDTQYF. CDR3 in DNA: TGCGCCAGCAAAGAAAGAGGAGAAACAGATACGCAGTATTTT.

The J gene is TRBJ2-5, the V gene TRBV30; 8 nucleotides agree with TRBD1. The CDR3 sequence is 18 residues long. Losses at the gene ends were 0 bases for V and 5 bases for J; bases not matched to a gene: 17. Germline V gene lookup returns CDR1 GTSNPN and CDR2 SVGIG (reference sequence). The CDR3: CAWSVFLVNRGAKETQYF. The CDR3 nucleotides are TGTGCCTGGAGTGTATTTTTGGTGAACAGGGGGGCGAAGGAGACCCAGTACTTC.

This clone was counted a single time. The V and J genes are TRBV14 and TRBJ2-7, with 8 positions matching TRBD2. The V and J ends lost 5 bases and 4 bases, in that order; junction bases with no gene match: 10. Germline V gives CDR1 SGHDN, CDR2 FVKESK. The CDR3 is 15 residues long. The CDR3 protein is CASSSLAGSFYEQYF. As DNA, the CDR3 is TGTGCCAGCAGCTCCTTAGCGGGGTCGTTTTACGAGCAGTACTTC. The full variable domain, rest sourced from reference TRBV14 and TRBJ2-7, is EAGVTQFPSHSVIEKGQTVTLRCDPISGHDNLYWYRRVMGKEIKFLLHFVKESKQDESGMPNNRFLAERTGGTYSTLKVQPAELEDSGVYFCASSSLAGSFYEQYFGPGTRLTVT.

This chain links TRBV10-3 with TRBJ2-3; the D gene is possibly TRBD2 (5 bases). The germline gives CDR1 ENHRY, CDR2 SYGVKD. The CDR3 runs to 14 residues. V was clipped by 4 bases and J by 4 bases, with 12 bases between them. The CDR3 DNA reads TGTGCCATCAGTGGGCGGGTGGAGTCAGATACGCAGTATTTT. It specifies CAISGRVESDTQYF.

The CDR3: CASSIGPFRINYGYTF. CDR3 sequence (DNA): TGTGCCAGTAGTATAGGGCCGTTCAGGATTAACTATGGCTACACCTTC. V is TRBV19 and J is TRBJ1-2; D gene unclear. CDR1 and CDR2 (germline): LNHDA, SQIVND (reference sequence). V lost 1 base to trimming and J lost 1 base, with 13 bases between them. This CDR3 has 16 residues.

A single count supports this clone. The chain is built from TRBV18 and TRBJ2-3, with D possibly being TRBD1 (6 bases). There are 15 residues in the CDR3. Germline V lookup: CDR1 KGHSH, CDR2 LQKENI. Trimming removed 3 bases at V and 2 bases at J, with 12 bases between. In nucleotides, the CDR3 is TGTGCCAGCTCACCGGACAGCCCTTTCACAGATACGCAGTATTTT. Translation gives CASSPDSPFTDTQYF.

The rearrangement joins TRBV7-6 to TRBJ2-1, with TRBD2 identical over 11 bases. The CDR3 consists of 15 residues. V lost 4 bases and J lost 7; bases outside the gene matches: 6. CDR1 is SGHVS and CDR2 is FNYEAQ in the germline V gene. The CDR3 DNA reads as TGTGCCAGCAGCTCCCGACTAGCGGGGTCAAATGAGCAGTTCTTC. It codes for CASSSRLAGSNEQFF.

V and J are TRBV7-7 and TRBJ2-6, with TRBD1 matching over 7 bases. The CDR3 consists of 18 residues. The germline V gene has CDR1 SSHAT and CDR2 FNYEAQ (reference sequence). The J segment lost 1 base and the V segment lost 11 bases, leaving 17 bases of the junction unmatched. The CDR3 DNA is TGTGCCGTCGGTTTGTTTGACAGGGTCACTTCTGGGGCCAACGTCCTGACTTTC. Amino acid sequence: CAVGLFDRVTSGANVLTF. Full variable domain (remainder filled in from reference TRBV7-7 and TRBJ2-6): GAGVSQSPRYKVTKRGQDVTLRCDPISSHATLYWYQQALGQGPEFLTYFNYEAQPDKSGLPSDRFSAERPEGSISTLTIQRTEQRDSAMYRCAVGLFDRVTSGANVLTFGAGSRLTVL.

This chain connects TRBV14 to TRBJ2-3, with unresolved D. Germline CDR1 is SGHDN and CDR2 is FVKESK. The CDR3 loop spans 12 amino acids. The V end lost 3 bases, the J end lost 7 bases, and 8 bases lay between the germline ends. The CDR3 spells CASSQARHTQYF. The DNA of the CDR3 is TGTGCCAGCAGCCAGGCCCGCCATACGCAGTATTTT. The complete variable domain, with remaining parts taken from reference TRBV14 and TRBJ2-3, reads EAGVTQFPSHSVIEKGQTVTLRCDPISGHDNLYWYRRVMGKEIKFLLHFVKESKQDESGMPNNRFLAERTGGTYSTLKVQPAELEDSGVYFCASSQARHTQYFGPGTRLTVL.

V is TRBV11-2 and J is TRBJ2-1, with 8 bases fitting TRBD2. This CDR3 region has 14 residues. V shed 5 bases and J 6 bases; nucleotides not matched to a gene: 6. CDR1 and CDR2 from the germline V gene are SGHAT and FQNNGV. CDR3 in DNA: TGTGCCAGCAGCCGAGCGGGGGCCCTCAATGAGCAGTTCTTC. Translating it yields CASSRAGALNEQFF. The full variable domain, rest sourced from reference TRBV11-2 and TRBJ2-1, is EAGVAQSPRYKIIEKRQSVAFWCNPISGHATLYWYQQILGQGPKLLIQFQNNGVVDDSQLPKDRFSAERLKGVDSTLKIQPAKLEDSAVYLCASSRAGALNEQFFGPGTRLTVL.

The J gene is TRBJ2-1, the V gene TRBV11-3, with 7 positions matching TRBD2. The CDR3 is made up of 16 amino acids. Per germline, CDR1 SGHNT and CDR2 YENEEA. Losses at the gene ends were 5 bases for V and 5 bases for J; bases not matched to a gene: 12. In DNA, the CDR3 is TGTGCCAGCAGCACCTCCACTAGCGCCCGTGACAATGAGCAGTTCTTC. Protein: CASSTSTSARDNEQFF.

The V gene is TRBV5-4, the J gene TRBJ2-1, with D perhaps matching TRBD2 (5 bases). CDR3 length: 14 residues. CDR1 is SGHNT, CDR2 YYREEE, per germline (reference sequence). The V end lost 2 bases, the J end lost 0 bases, and 6 bases lay between the germline ends. Here the CDR3 reads CASSLGSSYNEQFF. CDR3 in DNA: TGTGCCAGCAGCTTAGGGAGCTCCTACAATGAGCAGTTCTTC.

The DNA of the CDR3 is TGCGCCAGCAGCCGATTCACCAAATCAAACACAGATACGCAGTATTTT. This gives the protein CASSRFTKSNTDTQYF. This chain joins TRBV5-1 and TRBJ2-3, with D hard to call. The CDR3 consists of 16 residues. Germline V lookup: CDR1 SGHRS, CDR2 YFSETQ. V was cut by 4 bases and J by 2 bases, with 17 bases left in between.

The V gene is TRBV20-1, the J gene TRBJ1-3; D unclear. The CDR3 contains 11 residues. Trimming removed 3 bases at V and 7 bases at J, with 7 bases between. CDR1 is DFQATT, CDR2 SNEGSKA, per germline (reference sequence). The CDR3 protein is CSARGRNTIYF. In DNA, the CDR3 is TGCAGTGCTAGGGGTCGGAACACCATATATTTT.